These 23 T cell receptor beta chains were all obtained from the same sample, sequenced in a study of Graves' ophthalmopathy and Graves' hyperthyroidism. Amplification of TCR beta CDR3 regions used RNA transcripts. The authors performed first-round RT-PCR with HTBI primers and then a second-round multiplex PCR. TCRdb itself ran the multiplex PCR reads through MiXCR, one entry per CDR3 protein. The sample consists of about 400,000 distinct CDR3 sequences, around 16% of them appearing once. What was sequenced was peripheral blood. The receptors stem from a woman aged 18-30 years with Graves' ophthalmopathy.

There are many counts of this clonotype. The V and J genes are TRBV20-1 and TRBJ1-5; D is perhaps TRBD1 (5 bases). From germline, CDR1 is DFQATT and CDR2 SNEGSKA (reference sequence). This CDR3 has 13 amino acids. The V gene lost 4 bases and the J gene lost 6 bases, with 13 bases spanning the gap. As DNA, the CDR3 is TGCAGTGCTAATCAGGGAAATAGTCAGCCCCAGCATTTT. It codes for CSANQGNSQPQHF.

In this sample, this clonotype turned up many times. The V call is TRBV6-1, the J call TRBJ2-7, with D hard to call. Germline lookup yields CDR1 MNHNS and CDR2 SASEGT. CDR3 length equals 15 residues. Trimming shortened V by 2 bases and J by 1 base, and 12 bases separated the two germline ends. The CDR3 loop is CASSEISFVSYEQYF. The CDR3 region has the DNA TGTGCCAGCAGTGAAATTAGCTTCGTGTCCTACGAGCAGTACTTC.

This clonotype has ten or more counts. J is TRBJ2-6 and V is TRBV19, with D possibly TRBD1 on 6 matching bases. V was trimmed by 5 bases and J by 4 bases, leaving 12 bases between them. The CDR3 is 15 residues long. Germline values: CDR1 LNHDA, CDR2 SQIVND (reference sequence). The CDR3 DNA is TGTGCCAGTAGTTTTCAGGGGTACGGGGCCAACGTCCTGACTTTC. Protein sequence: CASSFQGYGANVLTF.

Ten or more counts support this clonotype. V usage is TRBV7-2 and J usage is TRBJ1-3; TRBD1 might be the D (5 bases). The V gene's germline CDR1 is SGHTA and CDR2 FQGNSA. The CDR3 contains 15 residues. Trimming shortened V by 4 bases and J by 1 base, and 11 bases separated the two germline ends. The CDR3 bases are TGTGCCAGCAGCTCGGGGGGAGGTTCTGGAAACACCATATATTTT. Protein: CASSSGGGSGNTIYF. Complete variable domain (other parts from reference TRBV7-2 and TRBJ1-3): GAGVSQSPSNKVTEKGKDVELRCDPISGHTALYWYRQSLGQGLEFLIYFQGNSAPDKSGLPSDRFSAERTGGSVSTLTIQRTQQEDSAVYLCASSSGGGSGNTIYFGEGSWLTVV.

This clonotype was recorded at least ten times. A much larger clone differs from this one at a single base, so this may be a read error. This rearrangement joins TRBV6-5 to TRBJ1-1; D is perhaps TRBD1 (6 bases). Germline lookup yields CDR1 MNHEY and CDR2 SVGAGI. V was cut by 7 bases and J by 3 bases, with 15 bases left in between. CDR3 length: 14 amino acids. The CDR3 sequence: CASNYGPGDTEAFF. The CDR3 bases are TGTGCCAGCAATTATGGACCAGGGGACACTGAAGCTTTCTTT.

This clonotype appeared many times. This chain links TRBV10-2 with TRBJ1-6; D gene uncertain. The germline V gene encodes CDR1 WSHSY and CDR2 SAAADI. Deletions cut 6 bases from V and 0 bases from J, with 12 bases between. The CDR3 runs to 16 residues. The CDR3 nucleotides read TGCGCCAGCAGCGACGGCCAAAGCTCCTATAATTCACCCCTCCACTTT. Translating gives CASSDGQSSYNSPLHF.

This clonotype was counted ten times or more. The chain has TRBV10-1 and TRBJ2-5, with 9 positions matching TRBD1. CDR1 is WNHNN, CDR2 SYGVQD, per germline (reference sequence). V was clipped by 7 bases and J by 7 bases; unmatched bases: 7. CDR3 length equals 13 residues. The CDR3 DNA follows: TGCGCCAGCAACGAGGACAGGGGAAGGACCCAGTACTTC. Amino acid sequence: CASNEDRGRTQYF.

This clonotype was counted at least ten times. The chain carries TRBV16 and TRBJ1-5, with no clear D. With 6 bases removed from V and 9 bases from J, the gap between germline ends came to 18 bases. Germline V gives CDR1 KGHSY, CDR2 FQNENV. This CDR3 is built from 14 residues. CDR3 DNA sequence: TGTGCCAGCAGTTCGGGCCCTAACGTATTGCCCCAGCATTTT. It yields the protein CASSSGPNVLPQHF.

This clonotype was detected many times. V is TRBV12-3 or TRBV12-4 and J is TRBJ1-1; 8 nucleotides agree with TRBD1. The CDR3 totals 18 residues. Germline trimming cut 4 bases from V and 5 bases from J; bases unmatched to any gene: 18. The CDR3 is CASSSRGGTGALGTEAFF. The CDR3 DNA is TGTGCCAGCAGTTCTAGGGGGGGGACAGGCGCCCTGGGGACTGAAGCTTTCTTT.

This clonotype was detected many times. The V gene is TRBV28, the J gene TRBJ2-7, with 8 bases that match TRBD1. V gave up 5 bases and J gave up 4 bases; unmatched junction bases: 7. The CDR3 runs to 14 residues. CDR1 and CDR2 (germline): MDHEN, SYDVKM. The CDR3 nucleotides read TGTGCCAGCAGTGCGACAGGGGTCGTATACGAGCAGTACTTC. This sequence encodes CASSATGVVYEQYF.

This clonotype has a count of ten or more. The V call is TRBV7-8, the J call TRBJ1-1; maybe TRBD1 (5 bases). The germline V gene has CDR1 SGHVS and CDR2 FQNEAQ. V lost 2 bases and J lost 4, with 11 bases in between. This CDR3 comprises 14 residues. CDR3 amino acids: CASSLSQGGTEAFF. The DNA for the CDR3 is TGTGCCAGCAGCTTATCCCAGGGAGGCACTGAAGCTTTCTTT.

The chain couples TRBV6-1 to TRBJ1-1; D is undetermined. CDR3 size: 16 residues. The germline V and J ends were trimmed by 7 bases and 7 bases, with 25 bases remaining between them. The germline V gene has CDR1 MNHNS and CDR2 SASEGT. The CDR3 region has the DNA TGTGCCAGCAACAACCCCATGCAGCCCGGGTCGATTGAAGCTTTCTTT. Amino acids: CASNNPMQPGSIEAFF.

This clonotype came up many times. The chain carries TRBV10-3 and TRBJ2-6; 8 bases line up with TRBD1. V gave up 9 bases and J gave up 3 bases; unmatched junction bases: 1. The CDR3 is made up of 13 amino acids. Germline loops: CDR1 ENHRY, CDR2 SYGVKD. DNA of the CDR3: TGTGCCATGACAGGGGATGGGGCCAACGTCCTGACTTTC. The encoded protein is CAMTGDGANVLTF.

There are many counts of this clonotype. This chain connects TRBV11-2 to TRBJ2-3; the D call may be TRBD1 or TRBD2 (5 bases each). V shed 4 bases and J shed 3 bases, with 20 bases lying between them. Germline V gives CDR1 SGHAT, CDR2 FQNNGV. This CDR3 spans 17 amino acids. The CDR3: CASSSGRGRSGTDTQYF. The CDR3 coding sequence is TGTGCCAGCAGCTCTGGGAGAGGTCGTTCAGGGACAGATACGCAGTATTTT. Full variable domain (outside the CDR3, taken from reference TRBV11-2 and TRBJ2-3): EAGVAQSPRYKIIEKRQSVAFWCNPISGHATLYWYQQILGQGPKLLIQFQNNGVVDDSQLPKDRFSAERLKGVDSTLKIQPAKLEDSAVYLCASSSGRGRSGTDTQYFGPGTRLTVL.

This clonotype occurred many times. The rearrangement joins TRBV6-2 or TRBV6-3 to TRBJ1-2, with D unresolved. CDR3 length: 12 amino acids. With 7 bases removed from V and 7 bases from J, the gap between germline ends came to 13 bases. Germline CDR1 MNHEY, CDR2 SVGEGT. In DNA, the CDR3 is TGTGCCAGCACCACGAGAGGGCTTGGCTACACCTTC. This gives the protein CASTTRGLGYTF.

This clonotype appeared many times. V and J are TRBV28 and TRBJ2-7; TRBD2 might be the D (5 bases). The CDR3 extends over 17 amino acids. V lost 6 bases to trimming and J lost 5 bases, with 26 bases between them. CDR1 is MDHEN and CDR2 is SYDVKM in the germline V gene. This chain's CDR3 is CASRPRRSGWRTDEQYF. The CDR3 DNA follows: TGTGCCAGCAGACCCCGTCGATCAGGTTGGAGGACTGACGAGCAGTACTTC.

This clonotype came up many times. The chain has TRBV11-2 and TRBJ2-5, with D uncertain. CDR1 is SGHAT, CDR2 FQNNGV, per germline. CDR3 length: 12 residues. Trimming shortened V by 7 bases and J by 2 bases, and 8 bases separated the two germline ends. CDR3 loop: CASNGRQETQYF. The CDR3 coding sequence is TGTGCCAGCAATGGGCGGCAAGAGACCCAGTACTTC.

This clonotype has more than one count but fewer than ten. The CDR3 nucleotides read TGTGCCAGCAGCCGCGAGCCGGGGGCCGGAGAGACCCAGTACTTC. Translated, it gives CASSREPGAGETQYF. The V call is TRBV7-2, the J call TRBJ2-5; D possibly matches TRBD1 or TRBD2 (6 bases each). The CDR3 has 15 residues. V was shortened by 5 bases and J by 4 bases, with 17 bases between the two germline ends. Germline values: CDR1 SGHTA, CDR2 FQGNSA.

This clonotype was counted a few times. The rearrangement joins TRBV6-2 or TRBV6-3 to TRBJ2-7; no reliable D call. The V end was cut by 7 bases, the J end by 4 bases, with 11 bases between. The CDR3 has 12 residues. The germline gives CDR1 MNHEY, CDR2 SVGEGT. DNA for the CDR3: TGTGCCAGCAAAGGGCCAATTTACGAGCAGTACTTC. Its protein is CASKGPIYEQYF.

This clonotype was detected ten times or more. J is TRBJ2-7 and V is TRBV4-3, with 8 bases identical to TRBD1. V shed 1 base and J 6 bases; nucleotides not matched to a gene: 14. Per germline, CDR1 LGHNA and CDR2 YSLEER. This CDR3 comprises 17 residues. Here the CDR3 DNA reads TGCGCCAGCAGCCAAGTGAGCCCGAGGCAGGGGGCGGGCGAGCAGTACTTC. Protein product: CASSQVSPRQGAGEQYF.

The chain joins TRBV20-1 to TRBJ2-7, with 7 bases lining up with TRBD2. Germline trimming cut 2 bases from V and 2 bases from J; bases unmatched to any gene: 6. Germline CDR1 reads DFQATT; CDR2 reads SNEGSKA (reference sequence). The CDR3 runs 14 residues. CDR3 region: CSARPPGGTYEQYF. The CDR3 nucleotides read TGCAGTGCTAGACCCCCCGGGGGGACCTACGAGCAGTACTTC.

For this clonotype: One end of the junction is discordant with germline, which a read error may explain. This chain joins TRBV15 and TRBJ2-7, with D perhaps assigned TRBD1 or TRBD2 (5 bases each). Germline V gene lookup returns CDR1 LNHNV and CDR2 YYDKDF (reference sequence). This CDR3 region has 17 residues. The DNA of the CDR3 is TGTGCCACCAGCGGAGAGGGTTGGGGAATGGACACCTACGAGCAGTACTTC. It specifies CATSGEGWGMDTYEQYF.

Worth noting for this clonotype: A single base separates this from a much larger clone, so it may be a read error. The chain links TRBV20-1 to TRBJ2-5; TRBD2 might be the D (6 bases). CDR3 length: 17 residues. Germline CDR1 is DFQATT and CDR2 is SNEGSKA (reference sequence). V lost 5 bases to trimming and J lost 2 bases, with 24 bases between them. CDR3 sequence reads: CSARDLQQRAGQETQYF. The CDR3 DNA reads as TGCAGTGCTCGGGACCTACAGCAGAGGGCGGGGCAAGAGACCCAGTACTTC.